Listed below are T cell receptor beta chains from one sample, sequenced in a study of shared clonotypes between healthy human individuals. Method: immunoSEQ multiplex PCR; TCRdb's copy keeps in-frame clones and lacks some. The repertoire holds about 2,500,000 clones, with more than 80% as singletons. Sequencing was carried out using naive CD4+ T cells sorted from blood. The receptors come from a man between 18 and 35 years old in good health. Each CDR3 is given with its conserved first and last residue. A D gene is named only where the DNA matches it firmly. Rows give clone size only sometimes, using once, few, many, or a class for an expanded clone.

v_call: TRBV18; clone_size: -; j_call: TRBJ1-1; d_call: -; cdr3_aa: CASSPSRASISEAFF; cdr3_nt: TGTGCCAGCTCACCATCCCGGGCTTCCATTTCTGAAGCTTTCTTT
v_call: TRBV30; clone_size: -; j_call: TRBJ1-3; d_call: -; cdr3_aa: CAWDRSRSGNTIYF; cdr3_nt: TGTGCCTGGGACAGGTCACGCTCTGGAAACACCATATATTTT
v_call: TRBV19; clone_size: -; j_call: TRBJ2-7; d_call: TRBD1; cdr3_aa: CASSSSPGGLGDEQYF; cdr3_nt: TGTGCCAGTAGTTCCTCCCCAGGGGGCCTAGGGGACGAGCAGTACTTC
v_call: TRBV6-5; clone_size: -; j_call: TRBJ1-5; d_call: -; cdr3_aa: CASSYRGDQPQHF; cdr3_nt: TGTGCCAGCAGTTACCGTGGGGATCAGCCCCAGCATTTT
v_call: TRBV6-5; clone_size: -; j_call: TRBJ1-2; d_call: TRBD1; cdr3_aa: CASRTGGGGYTF; cdr3_nt: TGTGCCAGCAGGACAGGGGGCGGAGGCTACACCTTC
v_call: TRBV5-1; clone_size: -; j_call: TRBJ1-1; d_call: TRBD1; cdr3_aa: CASSLYTGVSNTEAFF; cdr3_nt: TGCGCCAGCAGCTTATATACAGGGGTTTCGAACACTGAAGCTTTCTTT
v_call: TRBV6-1; clone_size: -; j_call: TRBJ1-2; d_call: TRBD1; cdr3_aa: CASSGRDRGPSGYTF; cdr3_nt: TGTGCCAGCAGTGGCCGGGACAGGGGTCCGAGTGGCTACACCTTC
v_call: TRBV2; clone_size: once; j_call: TRBJ1-1; d_call: TRBD1; cdr3_aa: CASSRDSMNTEAFF; cdr3_nt: TGTGCCAGCAGTCGGGACAGCATGAACACTGAAGCTTTCTTT
v_call: TRBV5-1; clone_size: -; j_call: TRBJ2-7; d_call: TRBD1; cdr3_aa: CASSSGQGFIYEQYF; cdr3_nt: TGCGCCAGCAGCTCAGGACAGGGGTTTATCTACGAGCAGTACTTC
v_call: TRBV20-1; clone_size: -; j_call: TRBJ1-2; d_call: -; cdr3_aa: CSARKPYGYTF; cdr3_nt: TGCAGTGCTAGGAAACCTTATGGCTACACCTTC